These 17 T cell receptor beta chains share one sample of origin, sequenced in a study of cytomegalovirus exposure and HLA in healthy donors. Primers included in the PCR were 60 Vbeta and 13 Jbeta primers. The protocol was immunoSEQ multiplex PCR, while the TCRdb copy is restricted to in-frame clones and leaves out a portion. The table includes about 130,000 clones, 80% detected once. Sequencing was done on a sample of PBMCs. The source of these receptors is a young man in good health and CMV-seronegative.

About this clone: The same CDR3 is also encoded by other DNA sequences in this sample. CDR3 DNA sequence: TGTGCCAGCTCTCCCGGACAGGGAGACTATGGCTACACCTTC. Amino acid sequence: CASSPGQGDYGYTF. This sequence joins TRBV18 and TRBJ1-2; 8 bases fit TRBD1. With V trimmed by 6 bases and J by 3 bases, 6 bases remained unmatched. The germline CDR1 and CDR2 sequences are KGHSH and LQKENI. This CDR3 region has 14 residues.

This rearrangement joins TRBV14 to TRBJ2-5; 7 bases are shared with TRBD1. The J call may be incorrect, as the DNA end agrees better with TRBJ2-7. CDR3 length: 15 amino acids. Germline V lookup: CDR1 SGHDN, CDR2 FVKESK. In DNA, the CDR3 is TGTGCCAGCAGCCATTCCGGGACAGCACTCTACGAGCAGTACTTC. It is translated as CASSHSGTALYEQYF.

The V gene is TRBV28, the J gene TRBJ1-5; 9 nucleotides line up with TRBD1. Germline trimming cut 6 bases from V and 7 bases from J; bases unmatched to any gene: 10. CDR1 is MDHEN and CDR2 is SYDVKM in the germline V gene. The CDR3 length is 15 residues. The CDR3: CASSTPGTGRQPQHF. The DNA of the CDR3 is TGTGCCAGCAGCACCCCCGGGACAGGGAGACAGCCCCAGCATTTT.

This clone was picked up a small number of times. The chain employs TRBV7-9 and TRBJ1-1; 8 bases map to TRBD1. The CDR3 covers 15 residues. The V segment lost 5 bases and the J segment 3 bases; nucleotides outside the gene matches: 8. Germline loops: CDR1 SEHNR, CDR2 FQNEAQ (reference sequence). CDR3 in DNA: TGTGCCAGCAGCCGACGGACAGGGTACGACACTGAAGCTTTCTTT. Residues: CASSRRTGYDTEAFF.

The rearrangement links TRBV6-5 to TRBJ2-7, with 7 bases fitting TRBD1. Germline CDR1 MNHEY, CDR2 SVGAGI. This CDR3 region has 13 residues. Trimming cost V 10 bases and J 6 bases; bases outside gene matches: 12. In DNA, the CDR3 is TGTGCCACTAAGACAGGGAGCAGCGGCGAGCAGTACTTC. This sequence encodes CATKTGSSGEQYF.

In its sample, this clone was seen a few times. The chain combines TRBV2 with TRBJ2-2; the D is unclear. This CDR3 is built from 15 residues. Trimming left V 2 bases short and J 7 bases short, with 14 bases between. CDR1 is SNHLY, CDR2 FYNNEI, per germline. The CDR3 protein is CASSESPLVFGELFF. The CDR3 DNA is TGTGCCAGCAGTGAAAGCCCTTTAGTGTTCGGGGAGCTGTTTTTT.

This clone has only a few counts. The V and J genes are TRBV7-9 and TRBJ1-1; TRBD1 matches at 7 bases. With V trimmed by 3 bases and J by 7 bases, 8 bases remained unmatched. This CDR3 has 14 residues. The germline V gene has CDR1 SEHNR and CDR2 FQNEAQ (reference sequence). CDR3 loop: CASSFGGGSYEAFF. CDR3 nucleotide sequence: TGTGCCAGCAGCTTCGGAGGGGGCTCCTATGAAGCTTTCTTT.

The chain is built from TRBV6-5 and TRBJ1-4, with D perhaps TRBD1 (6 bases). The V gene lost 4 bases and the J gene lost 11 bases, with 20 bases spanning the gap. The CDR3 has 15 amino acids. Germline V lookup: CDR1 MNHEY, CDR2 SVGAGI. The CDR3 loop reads CASSSLDSTGRKLFF. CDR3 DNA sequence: TGTGCCAGCAGTTCCCTGGACAGTACGGGTAGGAAACTGTTTTTT.

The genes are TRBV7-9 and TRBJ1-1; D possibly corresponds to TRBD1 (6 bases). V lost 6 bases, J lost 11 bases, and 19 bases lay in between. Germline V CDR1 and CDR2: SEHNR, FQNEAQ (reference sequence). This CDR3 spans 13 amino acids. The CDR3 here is CASRYQEAGAAFF. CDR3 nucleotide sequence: TGTGCCAGCAGATACCAGGAAGCGGGGGCGGCTTTCTTT.

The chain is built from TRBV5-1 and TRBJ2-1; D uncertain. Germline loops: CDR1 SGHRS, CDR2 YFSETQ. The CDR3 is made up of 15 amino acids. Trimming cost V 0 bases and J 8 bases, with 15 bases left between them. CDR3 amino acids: CASSLGVTGSDEQFF. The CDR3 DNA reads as TGCGCCAGCAGCTTGGGAGTGACTGGTTCCGATGAGCAGTTCTTC.

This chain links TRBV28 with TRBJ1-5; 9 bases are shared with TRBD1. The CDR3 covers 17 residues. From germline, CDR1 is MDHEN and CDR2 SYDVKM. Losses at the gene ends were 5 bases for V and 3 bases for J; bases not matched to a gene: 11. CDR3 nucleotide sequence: TGTGCCAGCAGTCAAACCGCCGGGACAGGGAACAATCAGCCCCAGCATTTT. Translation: CASSQTAGTGNNQPQHF.

CDR3 region: CASSSESGRGNSYEQYF. The CDR3 region has the DNA TGTGCCAGCAGCTCAGAAAGTGGGAGGGGAAACTCCTACGAGCAGTACTTC. This chain connects TRBV5-6 to TRBJ2-7, with TRBD2 matching over 7 bases. The CDR3 consists of 17 residues. With V trimmed by 3 bases and J by 0 bases, 12 bases remained unmatched. Germline V CDR1 and CDR2: SGHDT, YYEEEE. The full variable domain, completed using reference TRBV5-6 and TRBJ2-7, is DAGVTQSPTHLIKTRGQQVTLRCSPKSGHDTVSWYQQALGQGPQFIFQYYEEEERQRGNFPDRFSGHQFPNYSSELNVNALLLGDSALYLCASSSESGRGNSYEQYFGPGTRLTVT.

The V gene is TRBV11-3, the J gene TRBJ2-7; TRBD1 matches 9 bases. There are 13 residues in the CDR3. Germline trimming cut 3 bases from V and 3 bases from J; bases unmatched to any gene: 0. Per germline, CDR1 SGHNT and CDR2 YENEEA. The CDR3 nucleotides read TGTGCCAGCAGCTTGGACAGGGGCTACGAGCAGTACTTC. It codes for CASSLDRGYEQYF.

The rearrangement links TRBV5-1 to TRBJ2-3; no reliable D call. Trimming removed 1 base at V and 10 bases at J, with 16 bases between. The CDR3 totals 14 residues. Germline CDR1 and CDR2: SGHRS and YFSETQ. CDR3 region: CASSLSQSGTAQYF. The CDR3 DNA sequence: TGCGCCAGCAGCTTGAGCCAGTCAGGCACGGCGCAGTATTTT.

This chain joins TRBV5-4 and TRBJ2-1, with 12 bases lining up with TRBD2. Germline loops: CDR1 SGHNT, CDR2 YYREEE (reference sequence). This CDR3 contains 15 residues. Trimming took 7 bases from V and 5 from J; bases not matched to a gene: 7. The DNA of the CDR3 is TGTGCCAGCTTTGGACTAGCGGGAAACCACAATGAGCAGTTCTTC. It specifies CASFGLAGNHNEQFF.

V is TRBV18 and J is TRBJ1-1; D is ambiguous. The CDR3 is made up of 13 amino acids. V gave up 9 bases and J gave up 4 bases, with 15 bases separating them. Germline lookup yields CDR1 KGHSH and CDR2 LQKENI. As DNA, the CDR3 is TGTGCCAGTTTTACCCTGGGGAGCACTGAAGCTTTCTTT. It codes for CASFTLGSTEAFF.

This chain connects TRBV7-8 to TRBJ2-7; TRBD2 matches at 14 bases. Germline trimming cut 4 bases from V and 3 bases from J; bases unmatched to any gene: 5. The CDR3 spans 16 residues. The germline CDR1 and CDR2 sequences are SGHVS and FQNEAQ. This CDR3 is CASSSGLAGGLYEQYF. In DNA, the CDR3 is TGTGCCAGCAGCTCAGGACTAGCGGGAGGCCTCTACGAGCAGTACTTC.